A single sample is the source of the 23 T cell receptor beta chains below, sequenced in a study of cytomegalovirus exposure and HLA in healthy donors. PCR employed 60 Vbeta and 13 Jbeta primers. Produced via immunoSEQ multiplex PCR; TCRdb's table is partial and in-frame only. The data contain about 200,000 clones, around 80% of them singletons. Sequenced material: PBMCs. These receptors all stem from a girl under 10 years old in good health and CMV-seronegative.

The chain couples TRBV11-1 to TRBJ2-7; D is uncertain. The CDR3 is 13 amino acids. V lost 3 bases, J lost 3 bases, and 9 bases lay in between. Germline CDR1 is SGHAT and CDR2 is FQDESV (reference sequence). The CDR3 DNA is TGTGCCAGCAGCTTGACAACGGACTACGAGCAGTACTTC. Encoded protein: CASSLTTDYEQYF.

The chain joins TRBV27 to TRBJ2-3; 14 bases align to TRBD2. Germline V gives CDR1 MNHEY, CDR2 SMNVEV (reference sequence). CDR3 length: 19 residues. V was pared by 5 bases and J by 4 bases, with 14 bases of the junction left unmatched. CDR3 region: CASSKKRLAGGRVADTQYF. DNA of the CDR3: TGTGCCAGCAGTAAGAAAAGACTAGCGGGAGGGCGGGTGGCAGATACGCAGTATTTT.

CDR3 amino acids: CASSQYWQGADEKLFF. The DNA of the CDR3 is TGTGCCAGCAGCCAATATTGGCAGGGGGCCGATGAAAAACTGTTTTTT. V and J are TRBV16 and TRBJ1-4, with 8 bases that match TRBD1. CDR3 size: 16 residues. The germline CDR1 and CDR2 sequences are KGHSY and FQNENV. J was trimmed by 6 bases and V by 1 base; bases with no gene match: 7.

This rearrangement joins TRBV7-3 to TRBJ2-2; D remains unclear. Germline lookup yields CDR1 SGHTA and CDR2 FQGTGA. Trimming took off 4 bases at V and 2 bases at J, with 14 bases between the two ends. The CDR3 has 16 residues. Here the CDR3 reads CASSSQRVGNTGELFF. CDR3 coding DNA: TGTGCCAGCAGCTCCCAGCGAGTGGGTAACACCGGGGAGCTGTTTTTT.

The chain carries TRBV7-9 and TRBJ2-3; D ambiguous. V was shortened by 5 bases and J by 0 bases, with 18 bases between the two germline ends. Germline CDR1 is SEHNR and CDR2 is FQNEAQ (reference sequence). This CDR3 region has 17 residues. The CDR3 loop is CASSAPVASASTDTQYF. The DNA of the CDR3 is TGTGCCAGCAGCGCTCCCGTCGCGAGCGCGAGCACAGATACGCAGTATTTT.

The chain has TRBV19 and TRBJ1-5; 8 bases match TRBD1. Looked up from germline, CDR1 is LNHDA and CDR2 is SQIVND (reference sequence). Losses at the gene ends were 10 bases for V and 0 bases for J; bases not matched to a gene: 5. This CDR3 spans 14 amino acids. CDR3 amino acids: CATKTGASNQPQHF. For the CDR3, the DNA is TGTGCCACTAAGACAGGGGCTAGCAATCAGCCCCAGCATTTT.

The table lists this clone with a count of one. In DNA form, the CDR3 reads TGTGCCAGCAGCTTGCAAGATACGCAGTATTTT. Its translation is CASSLQDTQYF. The chain employs TRBV5-6 and TRBJ2-3; unclear D gene. Deletions cut 1 base from V and 5 bases from J, with 2 bases between. This CDR3 spans 11 amino acids. Germline values: CDR1 SGHDT, CDR2 YYEEEE.

V usage is TRBV18 and J usage is TRBJ1-2, with D uncertain. The CDR3 runs 13 residues. Trimming took 2 bases from V and 6 from J, leaving 10 bases between them. Per the germline V gene, CDR1 is KGHSH and CDR2 is LQKENI. The CDR3 bases are TGTGCCAGCTCACCATGGATGGAGGATGGCTACACCTTC. This translates into CASSPWMEDGYTF. Complete variable domain (other parts from reference TRBV18 and TRBJ1-2): NAGVMQNPRHLVRRRGQEARLRCSPMKGHSHVYWYRQLPEEGLKFMVYLQKENIIDESGMPKERFSAEFPKEGPSILRIQQVVRGDSAAYFCASSPWMEDGYTFGSGTRLTVV.

This chain links TRBV25-1 with TRBJ1-6, with D hard to call. Germline lookup yields CDR1 MGHDK and CDR2 SYGVNS. CDR3 length: 14 amino acids. V shed 5 bases and J shed 3 bases, with 8 bases lying between them. Written as DNA, the CDR3 is TGTGCCAGCAGTATGCAGGACTATAATTCACCCCTCCACTTT. Encoded protein: CASSMQDYNSPLHF.

The V call is TRBV4-1, the J call TRBJ2-1; TRBD1 matches 8 bases. Germline lookup yields CDR1 MGHRA and CDR2 YSYEKL. Trimming took 1 base from V and 4 from J; bases not matched to a gene: 3. CDR3 length: 15 amino acids. The CDR3 spells CASSQAGGEYNEQFF. The CDR3 nucleotides are TGCGCCAGCAGCCAAGCAGGGGGCGAATACAATGAGCAGTTCTTC.

This clone occurred a few times. The chain is built from TRBV27 and TRBJ1-6, with 11 bases aligning to TRBD1. CDR3 length: 15 residues. The V segment lost 4 bases and the J segment 5 bases; nucleotides outside the gene matches: 1. Germline V gene sequence: CDR1 MNHEY, CDR2 SMNVEV (reference sequence). CDR3 sequence: CASSWTGGNNSPLHF. CDR3 bases: TGTGCCAGCAGTTGGACAGGGGGCAATAATTCACCCCTCCACTTT.

The chain couples TRBV7-9 to TRBJ2-3, with a weak D call TRBD2 (5 bases). V lost 5 bases and J 6 bases, leaving 9 bases between the germline ends. This CDR3 is built from 12 residues. Germline V gives CDR1 SEHNR, CDR2 FQNEAQ (reference sequence). CDR3 bases: TGTGCCAGCAGCCGGACTTTTGATACGCAGTATTTT. This translates into CASSRTFDTQYF.

The V call is TRBV15, the J call TRBJ1-4; 7 bases are a match to TRBD1. Trimming at V came to 3 bases and at J to 0 bases, leaving 16 bases not matched to a gene. CDR1 is LNHNV, CDR2 YYDKDF, per germline (reference sequence). The CDR3 is 20 amino acids. Here the CDR3 DNA reads TGTGCCACCAGCAGGCCCTGGACAGGAGCTTACGTTACAACTAATGAAAAACTGTTTTTT. Encoded protein: CATSRPWTGAYVTTNEKLFF. Full variable domain (rest looked up from reference TRBV15 and TRBJ1-4): DAMVIQNPRYQVTQFGKPVTLSCSQTLNHNVMYWYQQKSSQAPKLLFHYYDKDFNNEADTPDNFQSRRPNTSFCFLDIRSPGLGDTAMYLCATSRPWTGAYVTTNEKLFFGSGTQLSVL.

This chain uses TRBV29-1 with TRBJ1-1, with D maybe TRBD1 (5 bases). The germline V gene has CDR1 SQVTM and CDR2 ANQGSEA. The CDR3 sequence is 13 residues long. The germline V and J ends were trimmed by 6 bases and 0 bases, with 11 bases remaining between them. DNA of the CDR3: TGCAGCGTCCGACAGCTCATGAACACTGAAGCTTTCTTT. Translation: CSVRQLMNTEAFF. Full variable domain (rest looked up from reference TRBV29-1 and TRBJ1-1): SAVISQKPSRDICQRGTSLTIQCQVDSQVTMMFWYRQQPGQSLTLIATANQGSEATYESGFVIDKFPISRPNLTFSTLTVSNMSPEDSSIYLCSVRQLMNTEAFFGQGTRLTVV.

The chain joins TRBV10-1 to TRBJ1-1, with TRBD1 as a possible D gene (6 bases). Trimming pared 6 bases from V and 4 bases from J, leaving 15 bases between. Germline assignment: CDR1 WNHNN and CDR2 SYGVQD (reference sequence). This CDR3 spans 14 amino acids. The DNA of the CDR3 is TGCGCCAGCAGCGCTTTGGCAGGGGCCACTGAAGCTTTCTTT. Encoded protein: CASSALAGATEAFF.

The CDR3 protein is CASSGGSQETQYF. The CDR3 DNA sequence: TGTGCCAGCAGTGGAGGTTCGCAAGAGACCCAGTACTTC. This sequence joins TRBV2 and TRBJ2-5; no reliable D call. Looked up from germline, CDR1 is SNHLY and CDR2 is FYNNEI. Trimming cost V 4 bases and J 2 bases, with 8 bases left between them. The CDR3 contains 13 residues. The whole variable domain, filled in from reference TRBV2 and TRBJ2-5, reads EPEVTQTPSHQVTQMGQEVILRCVPISNHLYFYWYRQILGQKVEFLVSFYNNEISEKSEIFDDQFSVERPDGSNFTLKIRSTKLEDSAMYFCASSGGSQETQYFGPGTRLLVL.

The chain has TRBV6-5 and TRBJ1-4, with D unresolved. Trimming left V 4 bases short and J 5 bases short, with 2 bases between. The CDR3 sequence is 11 residues long. Germline CDR1 MNHEY, CDR2 SVGAGI. The chain's CDR3 is CASSSNEKLFF. The CDR3 nucleotides read TGTGCCAGCAGTTCAAATGAAAAACTGTTTTTT.

This CDR3 is CASSLLWTRGGTEAFF. CDR3 nucleotides: TGTGCCAGCAGCCTCCTCTGGACACGGGGAGGCACTGAAGCTTTCTTT. This chain joins TRBV7-2 and TRBJ1-1, with D tentatively TRBD1 (5 bases). The CDR3 has 16 amino acids. Germline CDR1 reads SGHTA; CDR2 reads FQGNSA. The V end was cut by 5 bases, the J end by 4 bases, with 20 bases between. Based on the CDR3 plus reference TRBV7-2 and TRBJ1-1, the full variable domain is GAGVSQSPSNKVTEKGKDVELRCDPISGHTALYWYRQSLGQGLEFLIYFQGNSAPDKSGLPSDRFSAERTGGSVSTLTIQRTQQEDSAVYLCASSLLWTRGGTEAFFGQGTRLTVV.

The rearrangement uses TRBV7-3 and TRBJ2-1; perhaps TRBD2 as D (6 bases). The CDR3 sequence is 13 residues long. Germline lookup yields CDR1 SGHTA and CDR2 FQGTGA. V dropped 5 bases and J dropped 7 bases, with 12 bases sitting between them. CDR3 sequence reads: CASSLGGSNEQFF. For the CDR3, the DNA is TGTGCCAGCAGCCTCGGGGGTTCAAATGAGCAGTTCTTC.

J is TRBJ1-1 and V is TRBV9; 7 bases line up with TRBD1. V trimming: 3 bases; J trimming: 2 bases; junction bases outside the gene matches: 4. Germline V CDR1 and CDR2: SGDLS, YYNGEE. The CDR3 totals 14 residues. CDR3 sequence reads: CASSEQGSNTEAFF. In DNA form, the CDR3 reads TGTGCCAGCAGCGAACAGGGGAGTAACACTGAAGCTTTCTTT.

The chain combines TRBV4-2 with TRBJ1-2; weak D call: TRBD1 (6 bases). Germline-derived CDR1 and CDR2 are LGHNA and YNFKEQ. V lost 4 bases, J lost 6 bases, and 12 bases lay in between. CDR3 length: 13 residues. CDR3 residues: CASSPVNRDGYTF. The CDR3 nucleotides read TGTGCCAGCAGCCCCGTAAACAGGGATGGCTACACCTTC.

This clone came up once. V is TRBV6-6 and J is TRBJ1-3; D unresolved. Between the trimmed V and J ends, which lost 5 bases and 4 bases, there was a span of 12 bases. Germline V lookup: CDR1 MNHNY, CDR2 SVGAGI (reference sequence). This CDR3 is built from 14 residues. For the CDR3, the DNA is TGTGCCAGCAGTCCCCCGTCGGGAGGAAACACCATATATTTT. It is translated as CASSPPSGGNTIYF.

The V gene is TRBV5-4, the J gene TRBJ2-5, with D possibly TRBD1 on 5 matching bases. The closer fit of TRBJ2-7 to the DNA end suggests the J call may be wrong. This CDR3 has 13 amino acids. In germline, CDR1 is SGHNT, CDR2 YYREEE (reference sequence). The CDR3 DNA follows: TGTGCCAGCAGCCACCAGGGTTCCCACGAGCAGTACTTC. This encodes CASSHQGSHEQYF.